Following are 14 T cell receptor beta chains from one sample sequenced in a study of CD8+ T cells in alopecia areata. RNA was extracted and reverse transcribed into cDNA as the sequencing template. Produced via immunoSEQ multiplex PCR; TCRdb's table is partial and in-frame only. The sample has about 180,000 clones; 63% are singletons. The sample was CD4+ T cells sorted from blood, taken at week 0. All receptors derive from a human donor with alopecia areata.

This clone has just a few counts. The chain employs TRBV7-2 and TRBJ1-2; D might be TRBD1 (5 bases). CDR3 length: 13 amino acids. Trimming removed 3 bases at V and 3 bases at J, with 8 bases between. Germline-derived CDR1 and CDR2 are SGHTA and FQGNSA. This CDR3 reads CASSLGDHYGYTF. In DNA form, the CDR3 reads TGTGCCAGCAGCTTGGGGGATCACTATGGCTACACCTTC.

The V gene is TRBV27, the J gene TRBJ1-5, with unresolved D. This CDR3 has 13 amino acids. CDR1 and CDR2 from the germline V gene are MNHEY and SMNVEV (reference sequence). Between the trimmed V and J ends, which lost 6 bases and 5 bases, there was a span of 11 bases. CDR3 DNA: TGTGCCAGCAGCCGAGATGGGGATCAGCCCCAGCATTTT. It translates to CASSRDGDQPQHF.

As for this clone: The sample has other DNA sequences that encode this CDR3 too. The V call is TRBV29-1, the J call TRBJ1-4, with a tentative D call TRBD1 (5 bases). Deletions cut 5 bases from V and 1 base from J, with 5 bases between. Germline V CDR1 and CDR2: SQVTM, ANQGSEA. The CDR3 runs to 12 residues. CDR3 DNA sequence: TGCAGCGTTCAGGGAACTAATGAAAAACTGTTTTTT. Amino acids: CSVQGTNEKLFF. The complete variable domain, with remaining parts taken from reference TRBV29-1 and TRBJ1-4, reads SAVISQKPSRDICQRGTSLTIQCQVDSQVTMMFWYRQQPGQSLTLIATANQGSEATYESGFVIDKFPISRPNLTFSTLTVSNMSPEDSSIYLCSVQGTNEKLFFGSGTQLSVL.

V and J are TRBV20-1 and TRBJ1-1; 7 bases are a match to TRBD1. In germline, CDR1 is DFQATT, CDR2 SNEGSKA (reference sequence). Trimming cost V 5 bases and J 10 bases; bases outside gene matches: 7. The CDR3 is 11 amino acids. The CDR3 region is CSASGQHSAFF. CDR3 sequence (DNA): TGCAGTGCTTCGGGACAGCATTCAGCTTTCTTT.

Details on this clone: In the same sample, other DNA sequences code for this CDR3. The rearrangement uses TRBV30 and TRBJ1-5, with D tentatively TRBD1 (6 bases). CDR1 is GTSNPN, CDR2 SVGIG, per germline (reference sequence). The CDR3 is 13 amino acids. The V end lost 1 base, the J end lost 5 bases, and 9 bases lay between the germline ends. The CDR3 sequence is CAWSGGRDQPQHF. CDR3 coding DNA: TGTGCCTGGAGTGGGGGGCGCGATCAGCCCCAGCATTTT.

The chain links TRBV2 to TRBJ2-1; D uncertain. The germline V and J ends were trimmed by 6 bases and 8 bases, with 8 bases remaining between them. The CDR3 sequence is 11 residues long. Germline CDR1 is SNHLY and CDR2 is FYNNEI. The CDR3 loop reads CASSPTYEQFF. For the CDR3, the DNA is TGTGCCAGCAGCCCGACCTATGAGCAGTTCTTC.

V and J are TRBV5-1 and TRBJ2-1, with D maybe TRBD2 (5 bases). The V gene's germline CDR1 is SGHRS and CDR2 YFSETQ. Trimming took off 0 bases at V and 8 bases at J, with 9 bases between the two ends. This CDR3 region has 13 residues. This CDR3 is CASSLGGRDEQFF. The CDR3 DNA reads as TGCGCCAGCAGCTTGGGAGGGCGGGATGAGCAGTTCTTC.

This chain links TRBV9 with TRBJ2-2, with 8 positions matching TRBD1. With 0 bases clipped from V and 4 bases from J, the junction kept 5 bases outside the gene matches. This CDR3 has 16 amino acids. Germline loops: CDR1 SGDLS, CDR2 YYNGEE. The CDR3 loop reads CASSVVPGGFTGELFF. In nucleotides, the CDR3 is TGTGCCAGCAGCGTAGTGCCAGGGGGCTTCACCGGGGAGCTGTTTTTT.

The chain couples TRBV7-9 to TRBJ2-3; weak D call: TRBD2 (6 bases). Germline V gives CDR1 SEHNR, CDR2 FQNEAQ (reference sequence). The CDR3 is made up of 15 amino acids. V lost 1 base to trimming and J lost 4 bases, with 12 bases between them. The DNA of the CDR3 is TGTGCCAGCAGCTTAGTGGCGGGACCCGCAGATACGCAGTATTTT. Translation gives CASSLVAGPADTQYF.

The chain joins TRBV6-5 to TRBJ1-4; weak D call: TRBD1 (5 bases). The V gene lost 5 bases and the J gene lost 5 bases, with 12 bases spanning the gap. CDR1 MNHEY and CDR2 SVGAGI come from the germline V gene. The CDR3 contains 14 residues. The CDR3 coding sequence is TGTGCCAGCAGTCCCGCAGGGAGAAATGAAAAACTGTTTTTT. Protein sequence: CASSPAGRNEKLFF.

In DNA, the CDR3 is TGCGCCAGCAGTGTGACAGGAGCTAACTATGGCTACACCTTC. Its translation: CASSVTGANYGYTF. The chain has TRBV4-1 and TRBJ1-2; maybe TRBD1 (6 bases). Trimming left V 6 bases short and J 0 bases short, with 11 bases between. Germline V gene sequence: CDR1 MGHRA, CDR2 YSYEKL. CDR3 length: 14 amino acids.

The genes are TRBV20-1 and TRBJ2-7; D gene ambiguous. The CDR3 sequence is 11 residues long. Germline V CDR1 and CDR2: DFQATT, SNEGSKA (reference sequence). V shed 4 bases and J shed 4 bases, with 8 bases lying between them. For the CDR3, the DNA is TGCAGTGCTACTGGGAAATACGAGCAGTACTTC. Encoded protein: CSATGKYEQYF.

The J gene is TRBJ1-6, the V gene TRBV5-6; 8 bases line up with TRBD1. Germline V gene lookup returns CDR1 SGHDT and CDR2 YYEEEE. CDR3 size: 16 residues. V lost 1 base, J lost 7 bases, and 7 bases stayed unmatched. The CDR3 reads CASSLTGQGRNSPLHF. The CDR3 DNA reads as TGTGCCAGCAGCTTGACCGGACAGGGTAGGAATTCACCCCTCCACTTT.

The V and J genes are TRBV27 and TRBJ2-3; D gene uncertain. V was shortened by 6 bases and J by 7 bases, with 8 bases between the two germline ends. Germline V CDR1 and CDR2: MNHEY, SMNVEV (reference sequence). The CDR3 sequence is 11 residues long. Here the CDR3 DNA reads TGTGCCAGCAGGTACTCTTATACGCAGTATTTT. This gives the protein CASRYSYTQYF.